This T cell receptor (beta chain) stems from a study of blood T cell repertoires in COVID-19. Study-level background: Whether acute or convalescent, the COVID-19 samples came from the United States, Italy and Spain. Sources were T cells, B-cell-depleted T cells, or PBMCs; the material itself was cDNA or gDNA.

This clone was recorded only once. The authors' processing: Estimation of nucleated cell counts relied on the amplification of reference gene primers. Sequencing used immunoSEQ multiplex PCR; TCRdb keeps in-frame clones, though not all of them. The V and J calls and clone size come from that table; D and trimming were worked out from the DNA. The sample has 95,000 to 100,000 clones, over 75% seen once. After removal of 8 bases from V and 4 bases from J, the junction contained 10 bases not matched to a gene. The CDR3 has 17 residues. In germline, CDR1 is SGHRS, CDR2 YFSETQ. This TCR was recovered from a woman aged 25-40 years with acute or convalescent COVID-19. Material for sequencing was peripheral blood. This chain links TRBV5-1 with TRBJ2-6; 12 bases are a match to TRBD1. The CDR3 DNA reads as TGCGCCAGTAGGCCGGGACAGGGGGCTCCGGGGGCCAACGTCCTGACTTTC. It translates to CASRPGQGAPGANVLTF.